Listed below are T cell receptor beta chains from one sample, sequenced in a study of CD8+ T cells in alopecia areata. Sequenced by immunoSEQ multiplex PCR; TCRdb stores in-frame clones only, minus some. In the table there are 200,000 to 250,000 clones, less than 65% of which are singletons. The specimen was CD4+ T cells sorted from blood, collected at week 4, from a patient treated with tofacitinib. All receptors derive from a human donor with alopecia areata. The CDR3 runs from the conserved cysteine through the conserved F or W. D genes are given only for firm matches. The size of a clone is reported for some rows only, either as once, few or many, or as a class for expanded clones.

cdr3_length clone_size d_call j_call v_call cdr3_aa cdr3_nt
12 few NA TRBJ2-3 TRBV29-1 CSSRGSTDTQYF TGCAGCTCCCGGGGAAGCACAGATACGCAGTATTTT
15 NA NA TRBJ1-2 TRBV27 CASSLSRRNHYGYTF TGTGCCAGCAGTTTATCCCGCAGGAACCACTATGGCTACACCTTC
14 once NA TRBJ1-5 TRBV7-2 CASSPYRGNQPQHF TGTGCCAGCAGCCCCTACAGGGGCAATCAGCCCCAGCATTTT
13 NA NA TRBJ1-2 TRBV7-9 CASSLQGQDGYTF TGTGCCAGCAGCTTGCAGGGGCAAGATGGCTACACCTTC
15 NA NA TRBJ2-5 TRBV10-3 CAISEANTSRETQYF TGTGCCATCAGTGAGGCGAACACCTCAAGGGAGACCCAGTACTTC
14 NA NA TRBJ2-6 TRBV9 CASSVGAGANVLTF TGTGCCAGCAGCGTGGGGGCCGGGGCCAACGTCCTGACTTTC
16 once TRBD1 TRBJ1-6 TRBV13 CASSPPPQGTGSPLHF TGTGCCAGCAGCCCGCCGCCACAGGGGACGGGGTCACCCCTCCACTTT
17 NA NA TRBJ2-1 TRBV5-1 CASSLELLKSSYNEQFF TGCGCCAGCAGCTTGGAACTGCTAAAGAGCTCCTACAATGAGCAGTTCTTC
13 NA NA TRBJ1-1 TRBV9 CASSVTLNTEAFF TGTGCCAGCAGCGTGACACTGAACACTGAAGCTTTCTTT
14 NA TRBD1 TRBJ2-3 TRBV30 CAWNRDRGTDTQYF TGTGCCTGGAATCGGGACAGGGGCACAGATACGCAGTATTTT
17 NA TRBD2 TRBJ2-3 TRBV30 CAWTRAGGASSTDTQYF TGTGCCTGGACCCGGGCGGGGGGGGCGTCTAGCACAGATACGCAGTATTTT
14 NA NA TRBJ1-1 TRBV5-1 CASSSTAENTEAFF TGCGCCAGCAGCTCAACAGCTGAGAACACTGAAGCTTTCTTT
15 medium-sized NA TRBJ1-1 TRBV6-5 CASSRADLMNTEAFF TGTGCCAGCAGTCGCGCAGACCTCATGAACACTGAAGCTTTCTTT
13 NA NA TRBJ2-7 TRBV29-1 CSVAKAFSYEQYF TGCAGCGTTGCTAAGGCGTTCTCCTACGAGCAGTACTTC
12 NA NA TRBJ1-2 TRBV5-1 CASSQDYYGYTF TGCGCCAGCTCACAGGACTACTATGGCTACACCTTC
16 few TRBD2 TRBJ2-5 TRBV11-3 CASSLYSGVSGETQYF TGTGCCAGCAGCTTATATAGCGGGGTGTCGGGAGAGACCCAGTACTTC
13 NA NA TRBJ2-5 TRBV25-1 CASSEVAEETQYF TGTGCCAGCAGTGAGGTGGCAGAAGAGACCCAGTACTTC
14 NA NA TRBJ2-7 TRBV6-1 CASSLQGETYEQYF TGTGCCAGCAGCCTACAGGGAGAAACCTACGAGCAGTACTTC
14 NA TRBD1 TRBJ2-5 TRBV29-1 CSVEAGQGRETQYF TGCAGCGTTGAAGCCGGACAGGGGAGGGAGACCCAGTACTTC
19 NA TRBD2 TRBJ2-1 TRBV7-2 CASRLAGLGVRNSYNEQFF TGTGCCAGCAGACTAGCCGGACTAGGGGTAAGGAACTCCTACAATGAGCAGTTCTTC
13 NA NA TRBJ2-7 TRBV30 CAWSVGSSYEQYF TGTGCCTGGAGTGTTGGGTCATCCTACGAGCAGTACTTC
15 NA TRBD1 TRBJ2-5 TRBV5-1 CASSLQQGAGETQYF TGCGCCAGCAGCTTACAACAGGGGGCCGGGGAGACCCAGTACTTC
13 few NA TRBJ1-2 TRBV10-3 CAIRREGNYGYTF TGTGCCATCAGGAGGGAGGGTAACTATGGCTACACCTTC
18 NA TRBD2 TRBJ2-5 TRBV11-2 CASSLVASGGAVQETQYF TGTGCCAGCAGCTTGGTGGCTAGCGGGGGGGCCGTCCAAGAGACCCAGTACTTC
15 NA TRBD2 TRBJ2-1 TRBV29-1 CSVEDGGNGYNEQFF TGCAGCGTTGAAGACGGGGGGAATGGGTACAATGAGCAGTTCTTC
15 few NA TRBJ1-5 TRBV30 CAWSPPGSNNQPQHF TGTGCCTGGAGTCCTCCCGGGTCTAACAATCAGCCCCAGCATTTT
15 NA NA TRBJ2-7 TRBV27 CASRVTDTQTYEQYF TGTGCCAGCAGGGTGACGGACACCCAAACCTACGAGCAGTACTTC
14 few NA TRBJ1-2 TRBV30 CAWIAGKVNYGYTF TGTGCCTGGATAGCGGGGAAGGTGAACTATGGCTACACCTTC
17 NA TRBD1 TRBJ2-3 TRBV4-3 CASSQAPPGQGTDTQYF TGCGCCAGCAGCCAAGCCCCGCCGGGACAGGGAACAGATACGCAGTATTTT
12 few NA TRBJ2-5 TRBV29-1 CSVVLYQETQYF TGCAGCGTTGTGCTATATCAAGAGACCCAGTACTTC
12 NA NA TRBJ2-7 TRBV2 CASSYRVYEQYF TGTGCCAGCAGTTACAGGGTCTACGAGCAGTACTTC
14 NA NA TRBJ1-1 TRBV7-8 CASSPTRGNTEAFF TGTGCCAGCAGCCCCACGAGAGGGAACACTGAAGCTTTCTTT
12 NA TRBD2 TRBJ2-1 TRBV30 CAWGGGAPGQFF TGTGCCTGGGGCGGGGGGGCCCCCGGGCAGTTCTTC
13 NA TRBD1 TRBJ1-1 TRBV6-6 CASSNYGTVRAFF TGTGCCAGCAGTAACTACGGGACAGTTCGGGCTTTCTTT
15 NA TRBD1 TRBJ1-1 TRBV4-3 CASSQALGQYLEAFF TGCGCCAGCAGCCAAGCATTGGGACAGTATCTTGAAGCTTTCTTT
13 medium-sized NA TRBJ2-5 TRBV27 CASSRRPQETQYF TGTGCCAGCAGCCGCCGGCCACAAGAGACCCAGTACTTC
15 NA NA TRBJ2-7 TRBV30 CAWSVLYSHSYEQYF TGTGCCTGGAGTGTATTATACAGTCACTCCTACGAGCAGTACTTC
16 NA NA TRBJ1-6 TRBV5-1 CASSLDLGAATSPLHF TGCGCCAGCAGCTTGGATCTGGGGGCAGCGACTTCACCCCTCCACTTT
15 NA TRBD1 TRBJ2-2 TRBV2 CASSPGQGASGELFF TGTGCCAGCAGTCCGGGACAGGGTGCGTCCGGGGAGCTGTTTTTT
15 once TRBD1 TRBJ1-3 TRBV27 CASSSGGTVSNTIYF TGTGCCAGCAGTTCCGGTGGGACAGTCTCCAACACCATATATTTT
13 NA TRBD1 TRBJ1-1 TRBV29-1 CSVVDRGNTEAFF TGCAGCGTCGTGGACAGGGGGAACACTGAAGCTTTCTTT
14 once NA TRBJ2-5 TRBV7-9 CASSSMGVGETQYF TGTGCCAGCAGCTCGATGGGGGTGGGAGAGACCCAGTACTTC
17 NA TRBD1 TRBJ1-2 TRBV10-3 CAISESGQGIARYGYTF TGTGCCATCAGTGAGTCGGGACAGGGGATAGCCCGCTATGGCTACACCTTC
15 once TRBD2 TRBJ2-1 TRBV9 CASSVASGGSSEQFF TGTGCCAGCAGCGTAGCCAGCGGGGGCTCAAGCGAGCAGTTCTTC
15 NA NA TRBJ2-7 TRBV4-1 CASSQGESRTYEQYF TGCGCCAGCAGCCAAGGAGAGTCCAGGACCTACGAGCAGTACTTC
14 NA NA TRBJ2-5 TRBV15 CATPRPGKQETQYF TGTGCCACCCCCCGCCCAGGGAAACAAGAGACCCAGTACTTC